The rows below give T cell receptor beta chains drawn from one sample of a study of T-cell memory formation after mild COVID-19. TCRdb independently ran MiXCR on the 5' RACE reads; one entry per CDR3 protein. Of more than 350,000 distinct CDR3 sequences listed, about 17% were seen once; the top ten hold approximately 21%. Sequences were obtained from PBMCs or a T cell subset sorted from them (not recorded which). All receptors come from a man aged 18 to 30 who had mild COVID-19 (a few samples of this study predate the infection). Cell type and time point are not known. Each CDR3 is given with its conserved first and last residue. D genes are given only for firm matches. Only some rows state a clone size, as once, few, many or a class for expanded clones.

v_call	clone_size	d_call	j_call	cdr3_aa	cdr3_nt
TRBV18	-	-	TRBJ2-5	CASSPGAGEETQYF	TGTGCCAGCTCACCGGGGGCCGGGGAAGAGACCCAGTACTTC
TRBV7-2	-	-	TRBJ2-7	CASSLEGFPYEQYF	TGTGCCAGCAGCTTAGAGGGGTTCCCCTACGAGCAGTACTTC
TRBV30	-	TRBD1	TRBJ2-2	CAWKKSSDREFF	TGTGCCTGGAAGAAGTCATCGGACAGGGAGTTTTTT
TRBV4-2	few	TRBD2	TRBJ2-5	CASSISSGEETQYF	TGTGCCAGCAGCATATCTAGCGGCGAAGAGACCCAGTACTTC
TRBV6-2/TRBV6-3	-	-	TRBJ2-1	CASTRLGDEQFF	TGTGCCAGCACGAGGCTAGGAGATGAGCAGTTCTTC
TRBV7-2	many	TRBD2	TRBJ2-1	CASSVTSGVYNEQFF	TGTGCCAGCAGCGTAACTAGCGGGGTGTACAATGAGCAGTTCTTC
TRBV6-5	few	-	TRBJ1-1	CASSYLVGSGYTEAFF	TGTGCCAGCAGTTACTTAGTAGGCTCAGGATACACTGAAGCTTTCTTT
TRBV5-1	-	TRBD1	TRBJ1-5	CASSLGDLGQGAQPQHF	TGCGCCAGCAGCTTGGGGGATTTGGGGCAGGGGGCTCAGCCCCAGCATTTT
TRBV9	few	TRBD1	TRBJ1-2	CASSAAEGARGGYGYTF	TGTGCCAGCAGCGCCGCGGAGGGGGCGCGGGGTGGCTATGGCTACACCTTC
TRBV12-5	-	-	TRBJ2-1	CASGLVARLQFF	TGTGCTAGTGGTTTGGTAGCCCGACTGCAGTTCTTC
TRBV20-1	few	TRBD2	TRBJ2-3	CSAPTAGGWSDTQYF	TGCAGTGCCCCGACTGCGGGGGGGTGGTCAGATACGCAGTATTTT
TRBV11-2	-	-	TRBJ1-3	CASMGGSGNTIYF	TGTGCCAGCATGGGAGGGTCCGGAAACACCATATATTTT
TRBV7-2	-	TRBD1	TRBJ1-2	CASSTGVLNYGYTF	TGTGCCAGCAGCACAGGGGTGCTCAACTATGGCTACACCTTC
TRBV7-3	-	-	TRBJ1-5	CASSLTWPLGQPQHF	TGTGCCAGCAGCTTAACGTGGCCTTTGGGTCAGCCCCAGCATTTT
TRBV7-2	-	-	TRBJ1-4	CASSLEGASHAKLFF	TGTGCCAGCAGCTTAGAAGGGGCTTCACATGCGAAACTGTTTTTT
TRBV12-3/TRBV12-4	few	-	TRBJ1-5	CASSLFGGSNQPQHF	TGTGCCAGCAGTTTATTCGGGGGGAGCAATCAGCCCCAGCATTTT
TRBV7-2	-	-	TRBJ2-7	CASSARATDSYEQYF	TGTGCCAGCAGCGCACGTGCGACGGACTCCTACGAGCAGTACTTC
TRBV7-2	few	-	TRBJ1-3	CASSSWAALSSGNTIYF	TGTGCCAGCAGCTCCTGGGCGGCTCTTTCCTCTGGAAACACCATATATTTT
TRBV6-1	-	-	TRBJ2-2	CASSAGHSTANTGELFF	TGTGCCAGCAGTGCGGGACATTCAACCGCGAACACCGGGGAGCTGTTTTTT
TRBV10-2	-	TRBD1	TRBJ2-2	CASSAGTGRRLNTGELFF	TGCGCCAGCAGCGCCGGGACAGGGAGACGATTAAACACCGGGGAGCTGTTTTTT
TRBV7-6	-	-	TRBJ1-4	CASSRRIPNEKLFF	TGTGCCAGCAGCCGCAGGATACCTAATGAAAAACTGTTTTTT
TRBV7-9	once	TRBD2	TRBJ2-3	CASSHLSGGAGDTQYF	TGTGCCAGCAGCCACCTGTCGGGGGGGGCAGGCGATACGCAGTATTTT
TRBV7-9	-	-	TRBJ1-3	CASSHGPLGNTIYF	TGTGCCAGCAGCCACGGACCGCTTGGAAACACCATATATTTT
TRBV12-3/TRBV12-4	-	TRBD2	TRBJ2-1	CASRPGGGGMVYNEQFF	TGTGCCAGCAGGCCCGGTGGGGGAGGGATGGTATACAATGAGCAGTTCTTC
TRBV7-7	-	TRBD2	TRBJ2-3	CASSRGLAGAHTQYF	TGTGCCAGCAGCAGAGGACTAGCGGGGGCTCATACGCAGTATTTT
TRBV12-3/TRBV12-4	-	-	TRBJ1-5	CASTTQSGNQPQHF	TGTGCCAGCACTACCCAATCCGGGAATCAGCCCCAGCATTTT
TRBV28	many	TRBD1	TRBJ2-7	CASRPGQGYEQYF	TGTGCCAGCAGACCGGGACAGGGATACGAGCAGTACTTC
TRBV6-5	-	TRBD1	TRBJ1-6	CASSYSDRGGSTLHF	TGTGCCAGCAGTTACTCGGACAGGGGGGGTTCAACCCTCCACTTT
TRBV2	few	TRBD2	TRBJ2-3	CASSEIGGGATDTQYF	TGTGCCAGCAGTGAAATCGGCGGGGGGGCAACAGATACGCAGTATTTT
TRBV7-2	many	-	TRBJ2-1	CASSLSGNHEQFF	TGTGCCAGCAGCTTATCTGGGAATCATGAGCAGTTCTTC
TRBV4-2	-	-	TRBJ1-5	CASSQGEIQPQHF	TGTGCCAGCAGCCAAGGAGAGATCCAGCCCCAGCATTTT
TRBV15	many	TRBD1	TRBJ2-3	CATSFGTGSTDTQYF	TGTGCCACCAGCTTTGGGACAGGGAGCACAGATACGCAGTATTTT
TRBV4-1	-	TRBD1	TRBJ2-6	CASSQLGQGGFSGANVLTF	TGCGCCAGCAGCCAACTGGGACAGGGAGGGTTCTCTGGGGCCAACGTCCTGACTTTC
TRBV20-1	-	TRBD1	TRBJ2-5	CSAPPGQGVLETQYF	TGCAGTGCTCCGCCGGGACAGGGTGTCTTAGAGACCCAGTACTTC
TRBV7-2	-	-	TRBJ2-3	CASSFTGGGDTQYF	TGTGCCAGCAGCTTTACCGGGGGAGGAGATACGCAGTATTTT
TRBV20-1	few	TRBD1	TRBJ2-3	CSASRGPSTDTQYF	TGCAGTGCTAGTAGGGGGCCGAGCACAGATACGCAGTATTTT
TRBV7-2	many	-	TRBJ1-6	CASSLVGSPLHF	TGTGCCAGCAGCTTAGTGGGGTCACCCCTCCACTTT
TRBV6-2/TRBV6-3	-	-	TRBJ2-7	CASTLDYEQYF	TGTGCCAGCACCCTGGACTACGAGCAGTACTTC
TRBV6-5	few	TRBD2	TRBJ2-5	CASSYSSGGAGETQYF	TGTGCCAGCAGTTACTCTAGCGGGGGGGCGGGAGAGACCCAGTACTTC
TRBV3-1	once	-	TRBJ2-5	CASSQASPETQYF	TGTGCCAGCAGCCAAGCTAGCCCGGAGACCCAGTACTTC
TRBV15	few	-	TRBJ1-2	CATSRDWGRFDNYGYTF	TGTGCCACCAGCAGAGATTGGGGCCGGTTCGACAACTATGGCTACACCTTC
TRBV7-8	few	-	TRBJ2-6	CASSSYRVRGSGANVLTF	TGTGCCAGCAGCTCCTATAGAGTAAGGGGCTCTGGGGCCAACGTCCTGACTTTC
TRBV12-3/TRBV12-4	few	-	TRBJ1-1	CASSWEEGMNTEAFF	TGTGCCAGCAGTTGGGAGGAGGGCATGAACACTGAAGCTTTCTTT
TRBV6-5	-	-	TRBJ2-7	CAISHSGTNVEQYF	TGTGCCATCAGTCACTCCGGGACCAACGTCGAGCAGTACTTC
TRBV7-2	many	-	TRBJ1-1	CASSFGRLNTEAFF	TGTGCCAGCAGCTTTGGTCGACTGAACACTGAAGCTTTCTTT
TRBV27	few	-	TRBJ2-2	CASSLSVGAFGTGELFF	TGTGCCAGCAGTTTAAGCGTGGGGGCCTTTGGCACCGGGGAGCTGTTTTTT
TRBV27	few	-	TRBJ2-7	CASSLRPGSYEQYF	TGTGCCAGCAGCCTGAGGCCGGGCTCCTACGAGCAGTACTTC
TRBV6-2/TRBV6-3	-	-	TRBJ1-1	CASSYGPGNTEAFF	TGTGCCAGCAGTTACGGGCCGGGAAACACTGAAGCTTTCTTT
TRBV9	few	-	TRBJ2-3	CASSGRLVTDTQYF	TGTGCCAGCAGCGGACGACTTGTAACAGATACGCAGTATTTT
TRBV5-1	few	TRBD1	TRBJ1-1	CASSSGQGHTEAFF	TGCGCCAGCAGCTCAGGACAGGGCCACACTGAAGCTTTCTTT
TRBV6-2/TRBV6-3	-	TRBD1	TRBJ2-7	CASTPGQSYEQYF	TGTGCCAGCACCCCGGGACAGTCCTACGAGCAGTACTTC
TRBV7-9	few	TRBD1	TRBJ2-7	CASSLGQAAFEQYF	TGTGCCAGCAGCTTGGGACAGGCCGCATTCGAGCAGTACTTC
TRBV18	many	TRBD1	TRBJ2-7	CASSPDRDYEQYF	TGTGCCAGCTCACCGGACAGGGACTACGAGCAGTACTTC
TRBV5-6	-	-	TRBJ2-5	CASSLIALLPIEETQYF	TGTGCCAGCAGCTTGATCGCCCTCCTCCCCATCGAAGAGACCCAGTACTTC